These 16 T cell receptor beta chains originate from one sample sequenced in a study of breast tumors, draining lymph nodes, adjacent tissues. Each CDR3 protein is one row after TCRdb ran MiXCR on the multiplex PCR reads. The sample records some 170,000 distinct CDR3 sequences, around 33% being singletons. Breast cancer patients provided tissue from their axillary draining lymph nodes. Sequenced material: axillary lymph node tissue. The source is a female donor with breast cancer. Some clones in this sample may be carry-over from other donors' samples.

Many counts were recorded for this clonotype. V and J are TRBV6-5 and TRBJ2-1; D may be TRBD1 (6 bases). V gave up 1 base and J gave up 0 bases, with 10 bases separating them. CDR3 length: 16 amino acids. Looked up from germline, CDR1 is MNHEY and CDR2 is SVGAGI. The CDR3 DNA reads TGTGCCAGCAGTTACTTCCCGACAGGCTCCTACAATGAGCAGTTCTTC. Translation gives CASSYFPTGSYNEQFF.

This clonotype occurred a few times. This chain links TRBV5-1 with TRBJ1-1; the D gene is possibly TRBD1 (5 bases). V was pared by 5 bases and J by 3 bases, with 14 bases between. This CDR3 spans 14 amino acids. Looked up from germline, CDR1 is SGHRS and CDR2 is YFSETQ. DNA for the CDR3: TGCGCCAGCAGTGTTCAGGGCAGGTACACTGAAGCTTTCTTT. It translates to CASSVQGRYTEAFF.

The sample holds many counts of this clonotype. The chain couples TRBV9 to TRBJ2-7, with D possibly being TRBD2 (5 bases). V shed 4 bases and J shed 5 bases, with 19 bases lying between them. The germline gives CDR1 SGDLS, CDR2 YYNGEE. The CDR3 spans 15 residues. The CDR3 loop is CASSPRPTIDHEQYF. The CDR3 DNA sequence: TGTGCCAGCAGCCCTCGACCGACTATCGACCACGAGCAGTACTTC.

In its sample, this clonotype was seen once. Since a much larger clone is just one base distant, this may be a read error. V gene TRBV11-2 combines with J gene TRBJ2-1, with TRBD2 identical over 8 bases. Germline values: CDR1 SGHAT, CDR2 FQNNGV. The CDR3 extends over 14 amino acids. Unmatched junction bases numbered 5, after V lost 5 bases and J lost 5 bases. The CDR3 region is CASSPRGGHNEQFF. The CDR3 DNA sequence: TGTGCCAGCAGCCCCCGGGGGGGGCACAATGAGCAGTTCTTC.

The CDR3 loop is CASTEPGGSEYGYTF. The CDR3, as DNA: TGTGCCAGCACCGAACCCGGGGGGAGCGAGTATGGCTACACCTTC. The chain employs TRBV6-1 and TRBJ1-2, with D perhaps TRBD1 (5 bases). The CDR3 length is 15 residues. Trimming took 7 bases from V and 5 from J, leaving 20 bases between them. From germline, CDR1 is MNHNS and CDR2 SASEGT.

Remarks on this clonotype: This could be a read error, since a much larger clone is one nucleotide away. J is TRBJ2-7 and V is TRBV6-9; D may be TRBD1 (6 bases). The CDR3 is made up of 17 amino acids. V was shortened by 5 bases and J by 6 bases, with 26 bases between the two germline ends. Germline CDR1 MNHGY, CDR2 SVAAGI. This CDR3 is CASSHDRDTQGASEQYF. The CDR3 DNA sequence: TGTGCCAGCAGTCATGATCGGGACACGCAAGGGGCATCCGAGCAGTACTTC.

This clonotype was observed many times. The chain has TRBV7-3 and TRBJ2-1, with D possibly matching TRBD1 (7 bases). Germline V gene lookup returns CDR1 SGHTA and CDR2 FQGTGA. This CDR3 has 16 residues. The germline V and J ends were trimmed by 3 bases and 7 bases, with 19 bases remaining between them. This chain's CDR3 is CASSLRERTGLNEQFF. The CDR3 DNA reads TGTGCCAGCAGCTTGAGGGAGAGGACAGGACTAAATGAGCAGTTCTTC.

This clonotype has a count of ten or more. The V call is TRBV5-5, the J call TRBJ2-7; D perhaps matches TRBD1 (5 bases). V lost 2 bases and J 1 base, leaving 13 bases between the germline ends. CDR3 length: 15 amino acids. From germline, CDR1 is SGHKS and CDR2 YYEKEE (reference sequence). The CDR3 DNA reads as TGTGCCAGCAGCTTAGGGGCTGCTATTTCCTACGAGCAGTACTTC. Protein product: CASSLGAAISYEQYF. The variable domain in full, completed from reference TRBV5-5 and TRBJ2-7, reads DAGVTQSPTHLIKTRGQQVTLRCSPISGHKSVSWYQQVLGQGPQFIFQYYEKEERGRGNFPDRFSARQFPNYSSELNVNALLLGDSALYLCASSLGAAISYEQYFGPGTRLTVT.

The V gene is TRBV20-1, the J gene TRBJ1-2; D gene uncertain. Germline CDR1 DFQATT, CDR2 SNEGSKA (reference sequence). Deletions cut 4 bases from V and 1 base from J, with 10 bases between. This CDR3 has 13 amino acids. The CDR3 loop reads CSAIDAGNYGYTF. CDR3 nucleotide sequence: TGCAGTGCTATAGACGCCGGTAACTATGGCTACACCTTC.

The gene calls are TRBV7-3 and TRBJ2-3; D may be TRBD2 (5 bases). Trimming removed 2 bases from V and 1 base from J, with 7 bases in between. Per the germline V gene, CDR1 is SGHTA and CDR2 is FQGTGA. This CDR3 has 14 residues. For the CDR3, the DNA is TGTGCCAGCAGCTTACTCGGGGGCACAGATACGCAGTATTTT. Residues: CASSLLGGTDTQYF.

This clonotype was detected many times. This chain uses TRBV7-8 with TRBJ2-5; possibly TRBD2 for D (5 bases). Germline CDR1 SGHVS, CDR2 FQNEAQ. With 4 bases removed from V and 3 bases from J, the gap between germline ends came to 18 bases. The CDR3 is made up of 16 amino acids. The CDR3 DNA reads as TGTGCCAGCAGCTCCTCCGGGATGAACTCGGAAGAGACCCAGTACTTC. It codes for CASSSSGMNSEETQYF.

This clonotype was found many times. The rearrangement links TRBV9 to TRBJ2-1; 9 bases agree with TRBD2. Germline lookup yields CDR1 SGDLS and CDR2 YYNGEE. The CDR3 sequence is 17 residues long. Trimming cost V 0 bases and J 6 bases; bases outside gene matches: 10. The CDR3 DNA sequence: TGTGCCAGCAGCGTAGAAATAACGGCGGGGGGGGGCAATGAGCAGTTCTTC. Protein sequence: CASSVEITAGGGNEQFF.

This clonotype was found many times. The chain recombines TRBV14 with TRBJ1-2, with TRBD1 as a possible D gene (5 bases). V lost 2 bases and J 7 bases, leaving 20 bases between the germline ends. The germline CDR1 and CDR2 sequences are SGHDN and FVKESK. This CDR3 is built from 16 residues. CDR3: CASSQSGTASQAGYTF. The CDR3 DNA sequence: TGTGCCAGCAGCCAATCCGGGACCGCCTCTCAGGCTGGCTACACCTTC.

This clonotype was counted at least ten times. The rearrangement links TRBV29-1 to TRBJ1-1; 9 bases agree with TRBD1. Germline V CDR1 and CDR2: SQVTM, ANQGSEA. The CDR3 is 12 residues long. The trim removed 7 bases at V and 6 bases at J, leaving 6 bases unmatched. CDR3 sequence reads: CSGGTGLAEAFF. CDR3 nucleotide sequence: TGCAGCGGTGGGACAGGGTTGGCTGAAGCTTTCTTT. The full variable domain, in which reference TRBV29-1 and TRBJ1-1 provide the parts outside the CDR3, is SAVISQKPSRDICQRGTSLTIQCQVDSQVTMMFWYRQQPGQSLTLIATANQGSEATYESGFVIDKFPISRPNLTFSTLTVSNMSPEDSSIYLCSGGTGLAEAFFGQGTRLTVV.

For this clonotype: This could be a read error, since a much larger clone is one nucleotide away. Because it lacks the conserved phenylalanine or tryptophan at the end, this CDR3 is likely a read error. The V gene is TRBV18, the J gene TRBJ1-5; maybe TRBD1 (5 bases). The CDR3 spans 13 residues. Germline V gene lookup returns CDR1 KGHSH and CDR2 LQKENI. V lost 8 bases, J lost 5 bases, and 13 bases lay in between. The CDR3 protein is CASQETGDQPQHV. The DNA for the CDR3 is TGTGCCAGCCAGGAAACGGGGGATCAGCCCCAGCATGTT.

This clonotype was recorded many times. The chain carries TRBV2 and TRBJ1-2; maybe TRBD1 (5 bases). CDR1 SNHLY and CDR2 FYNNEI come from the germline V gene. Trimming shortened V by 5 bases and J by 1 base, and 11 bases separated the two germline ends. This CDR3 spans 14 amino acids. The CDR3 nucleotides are TGTGCCAGCAGTACGGAGGGGAGTAACTATGGCTACACCTTC. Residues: CASSTEGSNYGYTF.